The clone carrying this TCR beta chain turned up a few times. The antigen remains unidentified. These data are taken from a study of T cells in Graves' hyperthyroidism and ophthalmopathy. Study observations and caveats: Most thyroid clonotypes that were expanded above 0.001 also turned up in blood. Through a model of 13 V-J features, ophthalmopathy was separated from stable hyperthyroidism.

Amplified TCR beta CDR3 regions derived from RNA transcripts. Primed by the HTBI set, a first-round RT-PCR was run on the TCR CDR3. TCRdb processed the multiplex PCR reads anew with MiXCR; each CDR3 protein has one entry. The table lists some 600,000 distinct CDR3 sequences, approximately 15% of them singletons. Trimming removed 0 bases at V and 0 bases at J, with 8 bases between. In germline, CDR1 is DFQATT, CDR2 SNEGSKA (reference sequence). This CDR3 is 14 amino acids long. This receptor was obtained from a woman aged 30 to 39 with Graves' hyperthyroidism that later progressed to Graves' ophthalmopathy. The sequenced sample consisted of blood. The J gene is TRBJ1-2, the V gene TRBV20-1; D may be TRBD1 (5 bases). The DNA for the CDR3 is TGCAGTGCTAGAGACCCAGGGTCTAACTATGGCTACACCTTC. The encoded protein is CSARDPGSNYGYTF.